A single T cell receptor (beta chain) is shown here with its context. Antigen unknown. The data stem from a study of shared clonotypes between healthy human individuals. The study, taken as a whole, reports: Naive subsets generally had larger estimated richness than memory subsets.

This CDR3 contains 16 residues. The germline V gene encodes CDR1 SGHTA and CDR2 FQGTGA. Trimming cost V 5 bases and J 0 bases, with 11 bases left between them. Measured with immunoSEQ multiplex PCR; TCRdb has only the in-frame clones, and not every one. The profile shows 1.4 million to 1.5 million clones, roughly 96% of them singletons. The V and J genes are TRBV7-3 and TRBJ2-6; no reliable D call. The specimen sequenced was naive CD4+ T cells sorted from blood. Subset here: CD45RA+ positively selected. This clonotype was sampled from a man aged 25-45 years in good health. CDR3 sequence (DNA): TGTGCCAGCAGCCCAAGGGCCCGCTCTGGGGCCAACGTCCTGACTTTC. This codes for CASSPRARSGANVLTF.